A single sample is the source of the 5 T cell receptor beta chains below, sequenced in a study of Ad26.COV2.S vaccination and SARS-CoV-2 variants. Sequencing was performed with immunoSEQ multiplex PCR; in TCRdb, only in-frame clones are kept and a portion is missing. The data contain approximately 350,000 clones, 80% to 90% of them singletons. Specified treatment: roughly 18 received Ad26.COV2.S at low or high dose, single or two shots; about 5 received placebo; per-sample allocation not given. Collection of samples fell on day 63 after the first vaccine or placebo injection. The source was peripheral blood, collected in a trial of Ad26.COV2.S vaccine versus placebo. Receptor source: a person between 18 and 59 years old who received the Ad26.COV2.S COVID-19 vaccine or a placebo.

The chain carries TRBV5-6 and TRBJ2-7; TRBD2 matches 10 bases. This CDR3 region has 15 residues. V lost 4 bases and J lost 0; bases outside the gene matches: 4. The germline CDR1 and CDR2 sequences are SGHDT and YYEEEE. The CDR3 loop is CASSGGLADSYEQYF. The CDR3 nucleotides are TGTGCCAGCAGCGGCGGACTAGCGGACTCCTACGAGCAGTACTTC.

The chain joins TRBV5-1 to TRBJ2-5, with 12 bases fitting TRBD2. V shed 7 bases, J shed 4 bases, and the junction held 5 bases outside the gene matches. The CDR3 loop spans 14 amino acids. CDR1 SGHRS and CDR2 YFSETQ come from the germline V gene. Here the CDR3 reads CASQTSGSGETQYF. The CDR3 DNA sequence: TGCGCCAGCCAGACTAGCGGGAGTGGAGAGACCCAGTACTTC.

The rearrangement links TRBV4-1 to TRBJ1-4; D is perhaps TRBD1 (5 bases). CDR3 length equals 17 residues. V lost 1 base and J lost 13, with 25 bases in between. The germline CDR1 and CDR2 sequences are MGHRA and YSYEKL. CDR3 sequence: CASSQVSGRGDRRGLFF. CDR3 DNA: TGCGCCAGCAGCCAAGTTTCAGGGCGGGGTGATAGGAGGGGACTGTTTTTT.

The rearrangement joins TRBV3-1 (or the pseudogene TRBV3-2) to TRBJ2-7, with 10 bases lining up with TRBD2. Germline V CDR1 and CDR2: LGHDT, YNNKEL (reference sequence). This CDR3 spans 15 amino acids. The ends lost 3 bases at V and 2 bases at J; junction bases unmatched: 4. The CDR3 region is CASSHTSGATYEQYF. In DNA, the CDR3 is TGTGCCAGCAGCCACACTAGCGGGGCTACCTACGAGCAGTACTTC.

This clone was seen only a few times. This chain joins TRBV27 and TRBJ2-2; D perhaps matches TRBD1 (5 bases). The germline CDR1 and CDR2 sequences are MNHEY and SMNVEV (reference sequence). This CDR3 comprises 14 residues. Trimming removed 6 bases from V and 6 bases from J, with 14 bases in between. The CDR3 is CASRDGQVAGELFF. CDR3 coding DNA: TGTGCCAGCAGGGATGGACAAGTAGCCGGGGAGCTGTTTTTT.